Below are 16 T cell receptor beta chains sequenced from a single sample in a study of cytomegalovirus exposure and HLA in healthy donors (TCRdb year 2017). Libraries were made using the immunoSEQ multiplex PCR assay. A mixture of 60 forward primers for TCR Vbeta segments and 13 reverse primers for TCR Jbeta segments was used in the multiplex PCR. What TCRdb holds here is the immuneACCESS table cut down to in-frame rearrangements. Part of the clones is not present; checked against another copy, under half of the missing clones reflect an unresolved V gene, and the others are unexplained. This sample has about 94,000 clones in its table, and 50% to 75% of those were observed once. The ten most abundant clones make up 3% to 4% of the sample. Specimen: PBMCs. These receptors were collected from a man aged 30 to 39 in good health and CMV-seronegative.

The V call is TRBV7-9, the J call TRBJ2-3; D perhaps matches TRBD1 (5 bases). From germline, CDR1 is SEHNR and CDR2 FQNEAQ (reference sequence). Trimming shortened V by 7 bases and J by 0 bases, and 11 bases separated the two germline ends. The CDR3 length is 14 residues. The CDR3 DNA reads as TGTGCCAGCACCTGGGGCAGGAGCACAGATACGCAGTATTTT. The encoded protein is CASTWGRSTDTQYF. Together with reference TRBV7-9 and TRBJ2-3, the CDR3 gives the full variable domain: DTGVSQNPRHKITKRGQNVTFRCDPISEHNRLYWYRQTLGQGPEFLTYFQNEAQLEKSRLLSDRFSAERPKGSFSTLEIQRTEQGDSAMYLCASTWGRSTDTQYFGPGTRLTVL.

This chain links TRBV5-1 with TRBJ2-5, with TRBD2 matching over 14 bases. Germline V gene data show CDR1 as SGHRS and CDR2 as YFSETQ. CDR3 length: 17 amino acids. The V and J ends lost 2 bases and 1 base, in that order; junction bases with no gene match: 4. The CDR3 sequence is CASSLGLAGGPQETQYF. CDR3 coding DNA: TGCGCCAGCAGCTTAGGACTAGCGGGGGGACCCCAAGAGACCCAGTACTTC.

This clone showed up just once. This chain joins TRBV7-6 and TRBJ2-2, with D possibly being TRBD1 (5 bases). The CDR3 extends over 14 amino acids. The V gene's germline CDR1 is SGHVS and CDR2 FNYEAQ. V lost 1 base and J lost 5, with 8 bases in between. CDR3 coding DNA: TGTGCCAGCAGCTTAGAAAGGGGAACCGGGGAGCTGTTTTTT. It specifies CASSLERGTGELFF. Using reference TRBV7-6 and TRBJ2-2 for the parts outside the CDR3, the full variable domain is GAGVSQSPRYKVTKRGQDVALRCDPISGHVSLYWYRQALGQGPEFLTYFNYEAQQDKSGLPNDRFSAERPEGSISTLTIQRTEQRDSAMYRCASSLERGTGELFFGEGSRLTVL.

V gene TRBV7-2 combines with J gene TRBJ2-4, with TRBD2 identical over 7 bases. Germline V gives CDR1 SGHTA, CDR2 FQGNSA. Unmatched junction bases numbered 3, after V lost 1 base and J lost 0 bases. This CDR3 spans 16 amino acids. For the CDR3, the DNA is TGTGCCAGCAGCTTAGTGGCTAGCGGAGCCAAAAACATTCAGTACTTC. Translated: CASSLVASGAKNIQYF. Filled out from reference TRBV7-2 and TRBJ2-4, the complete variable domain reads GAGVSQSPSNKVTEKGKDVELRCDPISGHTALYWYRQSLGQGLEFLIYFQGNSAPDKSGLPSDRFSAERTGGSVSTLTIQRTQQEDSAVYLCASSLVASGAKNIQYFGAGTRLSVL.

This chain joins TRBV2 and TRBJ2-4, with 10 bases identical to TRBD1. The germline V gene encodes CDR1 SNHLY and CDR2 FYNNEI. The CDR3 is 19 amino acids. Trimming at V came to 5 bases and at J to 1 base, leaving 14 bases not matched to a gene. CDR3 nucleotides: TGTGCCAGCAGTCAGCCGACAGGGGGCGCGGGGCTGGCCAAAAACATTCAGTACTTC. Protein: CASSQPTGGAGLAKNIQYF. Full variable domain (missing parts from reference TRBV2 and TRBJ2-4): EPEVTQTPSHQVTQMGQEVILRCVPISNHLYFYWYRQILGQKVEFLVSFYNNEISEKSEIFDDQFSVERPDGSNFTLKIRSTKLEDSAMYFCASSQPTGGAGLAKNIQYFGAGTRLSVL.

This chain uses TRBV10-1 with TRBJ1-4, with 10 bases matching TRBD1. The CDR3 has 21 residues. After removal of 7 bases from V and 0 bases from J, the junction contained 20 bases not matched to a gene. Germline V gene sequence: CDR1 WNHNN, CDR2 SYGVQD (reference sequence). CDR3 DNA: TGCGCCAGCAATCCTCTCGACAGGGGGCGACGCTACCTCGCAACTAATGAAAAACTGTTTTTT. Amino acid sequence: CASNPLDRGRRYLATNEKLFF.

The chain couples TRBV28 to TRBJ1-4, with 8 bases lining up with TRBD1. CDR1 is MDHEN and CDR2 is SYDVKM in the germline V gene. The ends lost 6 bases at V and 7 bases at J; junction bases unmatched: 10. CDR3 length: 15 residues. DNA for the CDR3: TGTGCCAGCAGACTACCGGGACAGGCGGTTGAAAAACTGTTTTTT. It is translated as CASRLPGQAVEKLFF. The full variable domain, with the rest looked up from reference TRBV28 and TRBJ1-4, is DVKVTQSSRYLVKRTGEKVFLECVQDMDHENMFWYRQDPGLGLRLIYFSYDVKMKEKGDIPEGYSVSREKKERFSLILESASTNQTSMYLCASRLPGQAVEKLFFGSGTQLSVL.

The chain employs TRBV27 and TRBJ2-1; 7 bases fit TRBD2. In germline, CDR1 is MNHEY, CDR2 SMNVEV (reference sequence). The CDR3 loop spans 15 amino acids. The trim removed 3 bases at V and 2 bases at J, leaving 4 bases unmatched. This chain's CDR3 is CASSLGGSTYNEQFF. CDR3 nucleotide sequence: TGTGCCAGCAGTTTGGGGGGGAGCACCTACAATGAGCAGTTCTTC.

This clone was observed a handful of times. CDR3: CASSFGRGLQETQYF. CDR3 DNA sequence: TGTGCCAGCAGCTTCGGCAGGGGCCTTCAAGAGACCCAGTACTTC. The J gene is TRBJ2-5, the V gene TRBV11-2; D perhaps matches TRBD1 (6 bases). CDR1 and CDR2 (germline): SGHAT, FQNNGV. Between the trimmed V and J ends, which lost 3 bases and 2 bases, there was a span of 13 bases. The CDR3 extends over 15 amino acids.

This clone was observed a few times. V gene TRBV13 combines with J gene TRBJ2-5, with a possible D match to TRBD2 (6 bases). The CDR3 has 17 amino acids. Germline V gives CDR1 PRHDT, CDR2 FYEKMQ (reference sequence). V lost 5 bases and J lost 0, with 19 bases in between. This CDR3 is CASSDLDGSGYQETQYF. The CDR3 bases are TGTGCCAGCAGCGACCTTGACGGGAGTGGATACCAAGAGACCCAGTACTTC.

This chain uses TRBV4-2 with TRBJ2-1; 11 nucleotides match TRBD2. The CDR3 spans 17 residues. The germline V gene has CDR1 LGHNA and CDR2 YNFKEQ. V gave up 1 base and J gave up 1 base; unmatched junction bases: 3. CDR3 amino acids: CASSQVAGGYSYNEQFF. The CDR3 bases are TGTGCCAGCAGCCAAGTAGCGGGGGGGTATTCCTACAATGAGCAGTTCTTC.

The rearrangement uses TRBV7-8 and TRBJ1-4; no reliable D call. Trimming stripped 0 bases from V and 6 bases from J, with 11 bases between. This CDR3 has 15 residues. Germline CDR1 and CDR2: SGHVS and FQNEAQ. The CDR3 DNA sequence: TGTGCCAGCAGCTTAGCGCGCAGGTGGGATGAAAAACTGTTTTTT. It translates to CASSLARRWDEKLFF.

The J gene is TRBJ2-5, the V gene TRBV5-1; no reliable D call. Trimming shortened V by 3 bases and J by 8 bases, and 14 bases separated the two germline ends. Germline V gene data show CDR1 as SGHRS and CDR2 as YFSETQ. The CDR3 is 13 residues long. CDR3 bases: TGCGCCAGCAGCTCCTTAGAGAAGAGAACCCAGTACTTC. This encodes CASSSLEKRTQYF.

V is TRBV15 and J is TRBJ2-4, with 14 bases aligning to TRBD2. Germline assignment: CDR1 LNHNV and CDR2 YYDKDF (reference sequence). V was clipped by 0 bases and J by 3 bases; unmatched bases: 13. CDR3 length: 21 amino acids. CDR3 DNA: TGTGCCACCAGCAGAGATAGTGGTGGGACTAGCGGGAGCATTGGCAAAAACATTCAGTACTTC. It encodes CATSRDSGGTSGSIGKNIQYF.

The CDR3 reads CASSQDLIAGGPNTGELFF. The CDR3 DNA reads TGTGCCAGCAGCCAAGACCTTATAGCGGGGGGGCCCAACACCGGGGAGCTGTTTTTT. This sequence joins TRBV4-2 and TRBJ2-2; 11 nucleotides match TRBD2. Germline CDR1 is LGHNA and CDR2 is YNFKEQ. The CDR3 has 19 residues. J gave up 2 bases and V 0 bases, and 8 bases lay outside the gene matches.

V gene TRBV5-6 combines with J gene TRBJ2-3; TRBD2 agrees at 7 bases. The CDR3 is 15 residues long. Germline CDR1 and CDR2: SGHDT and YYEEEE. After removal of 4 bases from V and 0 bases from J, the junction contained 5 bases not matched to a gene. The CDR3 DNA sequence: TGTGCCAGCAGCCCCCTAGCGGCTAGCACAGATACGCAGTATTTT. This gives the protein CASSPLAASTDTQYF.